This note documents a single T cell receptor (beta chain) sequence. Its antigen is not identified. A junction boundary mismatches the germline segment, possibly from a read error. The iRepertoire nested amplicon-rescue multiplex PCR amplified TCR alpha and beta CDR3s from RNA. For one-step reverse transcription and amplification, about 85-400 ng of tissue mRNA or PBMC total RNA was used. TCRdb independently ran MiXCR on the multiplex PCR reads; one entry per CDR3 protein. The sample has about 93,000 distinct CDR3 sequences, 35% to 45% seen once. These data belong to a study of glioma-infiltrating T cells. Study outcomes and limitations: Above-expected tissue-blood divergence occurred in all gliomas, most in low-grade ones. Very few CDR3 sequences were shared between tissue and blood.

The CDR3 runs 12 residues. Germline V gene sequence: CDR1 MNHNS, CDR2 SASEGT. Sample: glioma tissue, nonneoplastic brain tissue, or PBMCs (not recorded which). The clonotype comes from a human donor with low-grade glioma or glioblastoma, undergoing nonglioma brain surgery, or in good health (not recorded which). J is TRBJ2-1 and V is TRBV6-1; 7 bases line up with TRBD2. The CDR3 nucleotides are TGCGCCAGCAGTCAGACTAGCTGGAGAGAATTCTTC. Its translation: CASSQTSWREFF.